In its sample, the clone carrying this T cell receptor beta chain was seen many times. This sample was taken from a study of T cells after yellow fever vaccination. TCRdb re-called the 5' RACE reads through MiXCR, storing one row per CDR3 protein. This sample has 250,000 to 300,000 distinct CDR3 sequences; roughly 5% occur once, and the top ten carry 3% to 4%. CDR3 size: 15 residues. The ends were cut back, 4 bases at V and 2 bases at J, with 13 bases in the middle. CDR1 is SGHRS and CDR2 is YFSETQ in the germline V gene. The input for sequencing was CD4+ T cells sorted from PBMCs, taken on the day of the yellow fever booster vaccination. This clonotype was sampled from a man younger than 35 who received the YFV17D yellow fever vaccine. The chain combines TRBV5-1 with TRBJ2-1; the D call may be TRBD1 or TRBD2 (5 bases each). The CDR3 sequence: CASSARDPTYNEQFF. The CDR3 nucleotides are TGCGCCAGCAGCGCCCGGGACCCTACCTACAATGAGCAGTTCTTC. The entire variable domain, with the rest obtained from reference TRBV5-1 and TRBJ2-1, is as follows: KAGVTQTPRYLIKTRGQQVTLSCSPISGHRSVSWYQQTPGQGLQFLFEYFSETQRNKGNFPGRFSGRQFSNSRSEMNVSTLELGDSALYLCASSARDPTYNEQFFGPGTRLTVL.